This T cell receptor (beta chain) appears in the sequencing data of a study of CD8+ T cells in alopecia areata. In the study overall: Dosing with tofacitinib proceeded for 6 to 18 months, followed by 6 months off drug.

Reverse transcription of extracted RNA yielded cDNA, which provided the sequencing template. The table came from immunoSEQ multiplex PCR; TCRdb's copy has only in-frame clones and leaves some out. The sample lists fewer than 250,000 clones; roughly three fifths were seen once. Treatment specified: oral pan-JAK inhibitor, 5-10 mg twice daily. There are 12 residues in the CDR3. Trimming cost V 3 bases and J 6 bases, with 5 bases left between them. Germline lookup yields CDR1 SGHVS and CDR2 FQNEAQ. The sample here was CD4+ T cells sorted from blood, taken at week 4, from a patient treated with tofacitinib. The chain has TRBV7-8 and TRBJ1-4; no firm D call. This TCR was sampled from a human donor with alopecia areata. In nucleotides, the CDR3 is TGTGCCAGCAGCTTCGACGATGAAAAACTGTTTTTT. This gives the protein CASSFDDEKLFF.